Below are 6 T cell receptor beta chains sequenced from a single sample in a study of T cell repertoires in aging, cancer and after chemotherapy. The template was genomic DNA from peripheral blood, not RNA. A mixed TRB-A/B primer pool amplified rearranged TRB by multiplex touch-down PCR. One entry per CDR3 protein results from TCRdb running MiXCR on the multiplex PCR reads. The data show about 21,000 distinct CDR3 sequences, around 38% seen once. Sequences were obtained from blood. The receptors stem from a human donor with a solid tumor.

This clonotype was recorded a few times. The chain combines TRBV5-1 with TRBJ2-2; 9 positions match TRBD2. Germline V gene lookup returns CDR1 SGHRS and CDR2 YFSETQ. The V segment lost 4 bases and the J segment 2 bases; nucleotides outside the gene matches: 6. The CDR3 sequence is 16 residues long. CDR3 coding DNA: TGCGCCAGCAGCCCCCGGCGGGGGGGAAACACCGGGGAGCTGTTTTTT. Translating gives CASSPRRGGNTGELFF.

This chain links TRBV5-4 with TRBJ1-2; no clear D. Trimming took 0 bases from V and 7 from J, leaving 13 bases between them. CDR3 length equals 14 residues. CDR1 and CDR2 (germline): SGHNT, YYREEE (reference sequence). The CDR3 protein is CASSLVQTKGGYTF. The CDR3 bases are TGTGCCAGCAGCTTGGTACAGACCAAGGGTGGCTACACCTTC.

The rearrangement links TRBV20-1 to TRBJ2-3, with D perhaps matching TRBD1 or TRBD2 (5 bases each). Between the trimmed V and J ends, which lost 4 bases and 4 bases, there was a span of 15 bases. The CDR3 is 14 residues long. Germline V gene lookup returns CDR1 DFQATT and CDR2 SNEGSKA (reference sequence). CDR3 amino acids: CSANEGRGADTQYF. The CDR3 nucleotides read TGCAGTGCTAACGAGGGCCGGGGCGCAGATACGCAGTATTTT.

This clonotype was seen only a few times. The J gene is TRBJ2-1, the V gene TRBV6-6; no clear D gene. This CDR3 comprises 12 residues. V was clipped by 5 bases and J by 6 bases, with 8 bases between them. Germline CDR1 and CDR2: MNHNY and SVGAGI (reference sequence). CDR3 sequence (DNA): TGTGCCAGCAGTCTAACAGTCAATGAGCAGTTCTTC. This encodes CASSLTVNEQFF.

As for this clonotype: One end of the junction varies from germline; a read error may be responsible. The rearrangement joins TRBV5-1 to TRBJ2-7; D is tentatively TRBD1 or TRBD2 (6 bases each). From germline, CDR1 is SGHRS and CDR2 YFSETQ. The CDR3 has 15 amino acids. The CDR3 region has the DNA TGCGCCAGCAGATTGGAACCCACGGGGGCATACGAGCAGTACTTC. It is translated as CASRLEPTGAYEQYF.

By proportion, this clonotype is medium-sized. This chain links TRBV29-1 with TRBJ1-2; 12 bases are shared with TRBD1. The V and J ends lost 2 bases and 8 bases, in that order; junction bases with no gene match: 6. The CDR3 loop spans 14 amino acids. Looked up from germline, CDR1 is SQVTM and CDR2 is ANQGSEA. The CDR3 here is CSVEPGTGGGGYTF. DNA for the CDR3: TGCAGCGTTGAACCCGGGACAGGGGGCGGCGGCTACACCTTC.